The 29 T cell receptor beta chains listed next were all sequenced from one sample in a study of technical replicates of blood from several donors. The data were produced by immunoSEQ multiplex PCR, yet TCRdb's version contains in-frame clones alone and is incomplete. The sample shows around 60,000 clones, nearly 95% of them seen only once. Sequenced input: PBMCs. These receptors came from a human donor in good health. Some clones in this sample may be carry-over from other donors' samples.

This clone was recorded once. This chain connects TRBV4-2 to TRBJ1-2; 9 positions agree with TRBD1. Germline CDR1 is LGHNA and CDR2 is YNFKEQ. CDR3 length: 14 residues. Trimming took 4 bases from V and 5 from J; bases not matched to a gene: 5. CDR3 amino acids: CASSRTGEEYGYTF. CDR3 coding DNA: TGTGCCAGCAGCCGGACAGGGGAGGAGTATGGCTACACCTTC.

The rearrangement uses TRBV9 and TRBJ1-4; possible D gene TRBD1, 6 bases. Trimming cost V 0 bases and J 8 bases, with 14 bases left between them. The germline CDR1 and CDR2 sequences are SGDLS and YYNGEE. The CDR3 runs 15 residues. The CDR3 sequence: CASSVGGQMGEKLFF. CDR3 DNA sequence: TGTGCCAGCAGCGTAGGGGGACAAATGGGAGAAAAACTGTTTTTT.

The CDR3 sequence: CASSPSGYQETQYF. The DNA of the CDR3 is TGTGCCAGCAGCCCCTCCGGGTACCAAGAGACCCAGTACTTC. The chain combines TRBV7-7 with TRBJ2-5; no clear D gene. The germline V gene encodes CDR1 SSHAT and CDR2 FNYEAQ (reference sequence). The length of the CDR3 is 14 residues. V lost 5 bases and J 0 bases, leaving 10 bases between the germline ends. Filled out from reference TRBV7-7 and TRBJ2-5, the complete variable domain reads GAGVSQSPRYKVTKRGQDVTLRCDPISSHATLYWYQQALGQGPEFLTYFNYEAQPDKSGLPSDRFSAERPEGSISTLTIQRTEQRDSAMYRCASSPSGYQETQYFGPGTRLLVL.

The rearrangement uses TRBV7-6 and TRBJ2-5; TRBD1 matches at 10 bases. Germline CDR1 is SGHVS and CDR2 is FNYEAQ. The CDR3 loop spans 13 amino acids. V dropped 5 bases and J dropped 5; count of bases not matched to a gene: 2. The CDR3 coding sequence is TGTGCCAGCAGCATGGACAGGGGGGAGACCCAGTACTTC. Translated, it gives CASSMDRGETQYF.

The chain employs TRBV6-5 and TRBJ2-7; 8 bases map to TRBD2. V gave up 6 bases and J gave up 4 bases; unmatched junction bases: 8. Looked up from germline, CDR1 is MNHEY and CDR2 is SVGAGI. The CDR3 sequence is 14 residues long. CDR3 residues: CASSPGTSRYEQYF. The CDR3 nucleotides read TGTGCCAGCAGCCCCGGGACTAGTAGATACGAGCAGTACTTC.

J is TRBJ2-2 and V is TRBV7-7; possibly TRBD2 for D (5 bases). Germline loops: CDR1 SSHAT, CDR2 FNYEAQ (reference sequence). The CDR3 covers 14 residues. The V end was cut by 5 bases, the J end by 7 bases, with 14 bases between. CDR3 amino acids: CASSRDGWGGELFF. Written as DNA, the CDR3 is TGTGCCAGCAGCCGGGATGGTTGGGGCGGGGAGCTGTTTTTT.

The chain uses TRBV11-1 and TRBJ2-3, with a possible D match to TRBD1 (6 bases). The CDR3 totals 13 residues. Trimming stripped 8 bases from V and 6 bases from J, with 15 bases between. CDR1 and CDR2 from the germline V gene are SGHAT and FQDESV (reference sequence). CDR3 protein: CASSTGTFDTQYF. DNA for the CDR3: TGTGCCAGCTCTACAGGGACCTTCGATACGCAGTATTTT. The entire variable domain, with the rest obtained from reference TRBV11-1 and TRBJ2-3, is as follows: EAEVAQSPRYKITEKSQAVAFWCDPISGHATLYWYRQILGQGPELLVQFQDESVVDDSQLPKDRFSAERLKGVDSTLKIQPAELGDSAMYLCASSTGTFDTQYFGPGTRLTVL.

The chain is built from TRBV9 and TRBJ1-2; 9 bases agree with TRBD1. The CDR3 consists of 14 residues. J lost 4 bases, V lost 3 bases, and 4 bases had no gene match. Germline V gene data show CDR1 as SGDLS and CDR2 as YYNGEE. The CDR3 here is CASSAGQGGYGYTF. The DNA of the CDR3 is TGTGCCAGCAGCGCGGGACAGGGCGGCTATGGCTACACCTTC.

The chain couples TRBV1 to TRBJ2-1; the D call in the table, TRBD2, was not verified against the DNA. TRBV1 is described as a pseudogene. The CDR3 runs 15 residues. CDR3 in DNA: TGCACCAGCCGCCGGGTGCTCTTGCGGGGGAATGAGCAGTTCTTC. It yields the protein CTSRRVLLRGNEQFF.

The chain couples TRBV4-2 to TRBJ2-1; D is ambiguous. Between the trimmed V and J ends, which lost 0 bases and 7 bases, there was a span of 16 bases. There are 16 residues in the CDR3. Germline lookup yields CDR1 LGHNA and CDR2 YNFKEQ. As DNA, the CDR3 is TGTGCCAGCAGCCAAGATCCGTTGCAGGTACCGAATGAGCAGTTCTTC. It codes for CASSQDPLQVPNEQFF.

This rearrangement joins TRBV11-2 to TRBJ2-7; D gene unclear. The V and J ends lost 2 bases and 3 bases respectively, with 14 bases between them. The CDR3 is 15 residues long. Germline CDR1 and CDR2: SGHAT and FQNNGV. The DNA for the CDR3 is TGTGCCAGCAGCTTAAACCCGATCCCCTACTACGAGCAGTACTTC. It yields the protein CASSLNPIPYYEQYF.

The chain is built from TRBV6-1 and TRBJ1-1; D possibly corresponds to TRBD1 (6 bases). Trimming took off 7 bases at V and 4 bases at J, with 10 bases between the two ends. Germline V CDR1 and CDR2: MNHNS, SASEGT. The CDR3 loop spans 12 amino acids. The CDR3: CASNYRVTEAFF. The CDR3 DNA reads as TGTGCCAGCAATTACAGGGTCACTGAAGCTTTCTTT.

V and J are TRBV6-5 and TRBJ2-3; 8 nucleotides line up with TRBD2. V trimming: 4 bases; J trimming: 5 bases; junction bases outside the gene matches: 5. Germline CDR1 is MNHEY and CDR2 is SVGAGI. The CDR3 extends over 14 amino acids. CDR3 in DNA: TGTGCCAGCAGTTCCCCGGGAGGGTTAGATACGCAGTATTTT. Amino acid sequence: CASSSPGGLDTQYF.

The chain recombines TRBV7-6 with TRBJ2-1; possibly TRBD1 for D (5 bases). Trimming shortened V by 5 bases and J by 3 bases, and 14 bases separated the two germline ends. The germline gives CDR1 SGHVS, CDR2 FNYEAQ. The CDR3 is made up of 15 amino acids. The CDR3 spells CASSAGWGVYNEQFF. The CDR3 region has the DNA TGTGCCAGCAGCGCTGGATGGGGCGTCTACAATGAGCAGTTCTTC.

J is TRBJ1-1 and V is TRBV2; TRBD1 might be the D (5 bases). Germline V gene lookup returns CDR1 SNHLY and CDR2 FYNNEI. This CDR3 region has 12 residues. V lost 5 bases and J lost 8, with 12 bases in between. In DNA form, the CDR3 reads TGTGCCAGCAGTTTACAGGCCCCGGAAGCTTTCTTT. It codes for CASSLQAPEAFF. The full variable domain, in which reference TRBV2 and TRBJ1-1 provide the parts outside the CDR3, is EPEVTQTPSHQVTQMGQEVILRCVPISNHLYFYWYRQILGQKVEFLVSFYNNEISEKSEIFDDQFSVERPDGSNFTLKIRSTKLEDSAMYFCASSLQAPEAFFGQGTRLTVV.

The genes are TRBV7-3 and TRBJ2-2; 7 bases match TRBD2. The length of the CDR3 is 16 residues. The trim removed 5 bases at V and 3 bases at J, leaving 9 bases unmatched. The V gene's germline CDR1 is SGHTA and CDR2 FQGTGA. As DNA, the CDR3 is TGTGCCAGCAGCCTCCGACTAGCTGGAGACACCGGGGAGCTGTTTTTT. Its translation: CASSLRLAGDTGELFF.

The chain links TRBV2 to TRBJ2-7; 7 nucleotides align to TRBD1. This CDR3 is built from 15 residues. V dropped 6 bases and J dropped 0; count of bases not matched to a gene: 8. Germline V gene lookup returns CDR1 SNHLY and CDR2 FYNNEI. CDR3 sequence reads: CASSEGASRSYEQYF. CDR3 DNA: TGTGCCAGCAGCGAGGGGGCTAGCCGCTCCTACGAGCAGTACTTC.

The chain combines TRBV6-6 with TRBJ2-7, with unresolved D. This CDR3 region has 12 residues. Trimming left V 7 bases short and J 2 bases short, with 9 bases between. The V gene's germline CDR1 is MNHNY and CDR2 SVGAGI (reference sequence). This CDR3 is CASTGRTYEQYF. For the CDR3, the DNA is TGTGCCAGCACCGGCAGGACCTACGAGCAGTACTTC.

The V and J genes are TRBV7-8 and TRBJ1-5, with 8 bases fitting TRBD1. Germline assignment: CDR1 SGHVS and CDR2 FQNEAQ. This CDR3 region has 16 residues. The V segment lost 5 bases and the J segment 3 bases; nucleotides outside the gene matches: 9. CDR3 amino acids: CASSPGTGTINQPQHF. The CDR3, as DNA: TGTGCCAGCAGCCCAGGGACAGGCACAATCAATCAGCCCCAGCATTTT.

In DNA, the CDR3 is TGTGCCTGGACTTCAGGGGGCCCCGAGCAGTACTTC. Protein: CAWTSGGPEQYF. The V call is TRBV30, the J call TRBJ2-7; the match to TRBD1 covers 8 bases. Per the germline V gene, CDR1 is GTSNPN and CDR2 is SVGIG (reference sequence). Trimming removed 4 bases from V and 6 bases from J; junction bases left unmatched: 5. The CDR3 consists of 12 residues.

The chain recombines TRBV4-2 with TRBJ1-2; no reliable D call. The CDR3 consists of 13 residues. Germline CDR1 and CDR2: LGHNA and YNFKEQ. Trimming took 1 base from V and 8 from J, leaving 11 bases between them. CDR3 coding DNA: TGTGCCAGCAGCCAAGTTCAGAGCGGGGGCTACACCTTC. Translating gives CASSQVQSGGYTF.

The CDR3 here is CASSPRGVGSSYNEQFF. CDR3 nucleotide sequence: TGTGCCAGCAGCCCCCGCGGGGTGGGGAGCTCCTACAATGAGCAGTTCTTC. The gene calls are TRBV7-2 and TRBJ2-1; tentatively, D is TRBD2 (6 bases). This CDR3 has 17 residues. Looked up from germline, CDR1 is SGHTA and CDR2 is FQGNSA. V lost 5 bases and J lost 0, with 17 bases in between.

V and J are TRBV6-5 and TRBJ1-1, with 7 bases aligning to TRBD1. Germline lookup yields CDR1 MNHEY and CDR2 SVGAGI. V shed 6 bases, J shed 6 bases, and the junction held 13 bases outside the gene matches. This CDR3 has 15 residues. CDR3 nucleotides: TGTGCCAGCAGAAAGACCAGACAGGGAAGCGCTGAAGCTTTCTTT. Protein sequence: CASRKTRQGSAEAFF.

The genes are TRBV7-2 and TRBJ2-5, with a possible D match to TRBD2 (6 bases). This CDR3 is built from 12 residues. V lost 5 bases, J lost 8 bases, and 12 bases lay in between. Germline V CDR1 and CDR2: SGHTA, FQGNSA. The CDR3 DNA reads TGTGCCAGCAGCCCCACTAGCTCCACCCAGTACTTC. Translation: CASSPTSSTQYF.

The J gene is TRBJ2-7, the V gene TRBV5-4; D possibly corresponds to TRBD1 (5 bases). CDR3 size: 15 residues. Trimming took 4 bases from V and 2 from J, leaving 16 bases between them. Germline V gives CDR1 SGHNT, CDR2 YYREEE (reference sequence). The DNA of the CDR3 is TGTGCCAGCAGCCCGGAATCAGGGCGCGCCTACGAGCAGTACTTC. This translates into CASSPESGRAYEQYF.

The V gene is TRBV4-1, the J gene TRBJ2-1; TRBD2 aligns across 10 bases. The CDR3 covers 17 residues. CDR1 MGHRA and CDR2 YSYEKL come from the germline V gene. J gave up 9 bases and V 0 bases, and 11 bases lay outside the gene matches. The CDR3 is CASSQEPLAGTVSEQFF. CDR3 nucleotide sequence: TGCGCCAGCAGCCAAGAGCCACTAGCGGGGACGGTTAGTGAGCAGTTCTTC.

The rearrangement uses TRBV5-1 and TRBJ1-1; 9 bases align to TRBD1. Losses at the gene ends were 4 bases for V and 0 bases for J; bases not matched to a gene: 7. CDR1 is SGHRS, CDR2 YFSETQ, per germline. This CDR3 region has 16 residues. The CDR3 bases are TGCGCCAGCAGCGACGGGACAGGGTGGCTGAACACTGAAGCTTTCTTT. It specifies CASSDGTGWLNTEAFF.

The chain employs TRBV19 and TRBJ2-1, with D possibly TRBD2 on 6 matching bases. This CDR3 comprises 12 residues. Germline CDR1 is LNHDA and CDR2 is SQIVND (reference sequence). V dropped 4 bases and J dropped 16 bases, with 17 bases sitting between them. The CDR3 nucleotides are TGTGCCAGTAGTACCTCTGGCGGGGCCTCTTTCTTC. Residues: CASSTSGGASFF.

This sequence joins TRBV29-1 and TRBJ1-2; D may be TRBD1 (6 bases). From germline, CDR1 is SQVTM and CDR2 ANQGSEA. The CDR3 consists of 12 residues. The CDR3 spells CRGRGTNYGYTF. The CDR3, as DNA: TGCAGGGGGAGGGGGACTAACTATGGCTACACCTTC.